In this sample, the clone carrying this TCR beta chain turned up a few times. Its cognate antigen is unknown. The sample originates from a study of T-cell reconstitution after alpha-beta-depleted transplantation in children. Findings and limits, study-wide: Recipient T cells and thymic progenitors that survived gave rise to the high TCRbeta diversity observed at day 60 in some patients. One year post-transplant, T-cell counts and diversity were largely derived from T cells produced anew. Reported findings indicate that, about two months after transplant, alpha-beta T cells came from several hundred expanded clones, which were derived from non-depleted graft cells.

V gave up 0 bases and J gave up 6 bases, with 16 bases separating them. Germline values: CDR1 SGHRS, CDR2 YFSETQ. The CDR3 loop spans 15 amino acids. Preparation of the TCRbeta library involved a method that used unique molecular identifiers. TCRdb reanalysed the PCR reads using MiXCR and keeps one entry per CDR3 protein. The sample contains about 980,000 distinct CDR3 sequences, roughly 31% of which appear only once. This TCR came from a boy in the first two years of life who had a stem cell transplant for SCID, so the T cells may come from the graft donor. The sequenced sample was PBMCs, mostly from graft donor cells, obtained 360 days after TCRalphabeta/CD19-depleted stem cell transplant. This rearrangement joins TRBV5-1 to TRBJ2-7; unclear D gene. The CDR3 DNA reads TGCGCCAGCAGCTTGGGGACCCATACCCCTCTCGAGCAGTACTTC. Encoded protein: CASSLGTHTPLEQYF.